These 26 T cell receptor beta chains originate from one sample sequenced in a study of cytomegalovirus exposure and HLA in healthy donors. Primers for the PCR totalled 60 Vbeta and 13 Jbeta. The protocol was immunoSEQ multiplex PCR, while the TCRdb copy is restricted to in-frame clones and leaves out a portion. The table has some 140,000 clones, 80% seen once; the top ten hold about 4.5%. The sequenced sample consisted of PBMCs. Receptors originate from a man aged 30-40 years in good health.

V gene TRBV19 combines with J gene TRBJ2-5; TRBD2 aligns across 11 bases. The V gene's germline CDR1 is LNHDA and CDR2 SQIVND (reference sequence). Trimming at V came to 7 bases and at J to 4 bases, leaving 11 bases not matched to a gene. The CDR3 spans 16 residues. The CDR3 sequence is CASNFKTSGNVETQYF. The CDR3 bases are TGTGCCAGTAACTTCAAGACTAGCGGGAATGTAGAGACCCAGTACTTC.

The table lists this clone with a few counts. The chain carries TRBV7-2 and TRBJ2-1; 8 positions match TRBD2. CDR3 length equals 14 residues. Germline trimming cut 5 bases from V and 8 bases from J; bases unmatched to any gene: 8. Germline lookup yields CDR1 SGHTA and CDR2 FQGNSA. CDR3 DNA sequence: TGTGCCAGCAGCCACTATAGCGGGAACTATGAGCAGTTCTTC. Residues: CASSHYSGNYEQFF.

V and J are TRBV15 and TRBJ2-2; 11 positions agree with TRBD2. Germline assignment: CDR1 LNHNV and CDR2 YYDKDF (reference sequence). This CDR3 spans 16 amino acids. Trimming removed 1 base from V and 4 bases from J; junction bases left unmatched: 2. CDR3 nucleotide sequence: TGTGCCACCAGCAGAGGCCTAGCGGGAGGCACCGGGGAGCTGTTTTTT. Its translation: CATSRGLAGGTGELFF.

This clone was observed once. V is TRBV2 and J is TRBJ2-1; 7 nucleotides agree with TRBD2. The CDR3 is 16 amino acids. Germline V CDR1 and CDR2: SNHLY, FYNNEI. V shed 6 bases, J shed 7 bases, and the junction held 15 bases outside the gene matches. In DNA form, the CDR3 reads TGTGCCAGCAGGTCCCCCAGGGCGGGAGAGGTAAATGAGCAGTTCTTC. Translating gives CASRSPRAGEVNEQFF.

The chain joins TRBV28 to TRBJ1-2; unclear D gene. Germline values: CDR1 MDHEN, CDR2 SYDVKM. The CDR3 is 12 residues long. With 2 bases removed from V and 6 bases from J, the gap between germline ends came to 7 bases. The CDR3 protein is CASSLAEDGYTF. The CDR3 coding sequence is TGTGCCAGCAGTTTAGCTGAGGATGGCTACACCTTC.

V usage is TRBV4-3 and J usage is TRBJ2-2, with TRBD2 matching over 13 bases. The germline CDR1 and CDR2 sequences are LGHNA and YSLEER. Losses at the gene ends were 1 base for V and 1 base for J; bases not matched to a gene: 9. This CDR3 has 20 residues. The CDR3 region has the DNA TGCGCCAGCAGCCAAGTGAGGGTGACTAGCGGGAGGCTGAACACCGGGGAGCTGTTTTTT. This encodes CASSQVRVTSGRLNTGELFF.

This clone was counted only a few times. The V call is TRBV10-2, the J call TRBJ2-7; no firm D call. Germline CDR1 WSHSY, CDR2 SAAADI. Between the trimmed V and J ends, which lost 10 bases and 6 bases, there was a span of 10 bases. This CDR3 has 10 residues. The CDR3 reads CATAPGEQYF. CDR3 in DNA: TGCGCCACTGCCCCGGGCGAGCAGTACTTC.

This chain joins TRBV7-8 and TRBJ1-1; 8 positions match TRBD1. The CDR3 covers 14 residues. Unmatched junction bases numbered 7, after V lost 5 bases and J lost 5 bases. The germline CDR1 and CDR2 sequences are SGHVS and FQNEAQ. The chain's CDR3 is CASSPFTGGTEAFF. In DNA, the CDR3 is TGTGCCAGCAGCCCCTTTACAGGGGGGACTGAAGCTTTCTTT.

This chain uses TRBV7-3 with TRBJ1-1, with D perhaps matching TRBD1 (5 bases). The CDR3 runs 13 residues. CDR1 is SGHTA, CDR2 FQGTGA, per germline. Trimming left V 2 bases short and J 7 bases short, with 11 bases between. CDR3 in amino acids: CASSLRGTDEAFF. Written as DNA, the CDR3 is TGTGCCAGCAGCTTACGGGGGACGGATGAAGCTTTCTTT.

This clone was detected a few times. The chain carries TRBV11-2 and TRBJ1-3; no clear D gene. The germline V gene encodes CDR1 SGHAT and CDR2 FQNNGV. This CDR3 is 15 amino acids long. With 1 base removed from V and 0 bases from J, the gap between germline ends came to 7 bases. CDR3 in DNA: TGTGCCAGCAGCTTAGGACTGACCTCTGGAAACACCATATATTTT. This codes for CASSLGLTSGNTIYF.

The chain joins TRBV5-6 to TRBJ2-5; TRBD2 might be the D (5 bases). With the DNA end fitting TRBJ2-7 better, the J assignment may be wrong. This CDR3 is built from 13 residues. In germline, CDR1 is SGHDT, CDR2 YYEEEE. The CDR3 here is CASSSGNSYEQYF. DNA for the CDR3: TGTGCCAGCAGTTCGGGGAACTCCTACGAGCAGTACTTC.

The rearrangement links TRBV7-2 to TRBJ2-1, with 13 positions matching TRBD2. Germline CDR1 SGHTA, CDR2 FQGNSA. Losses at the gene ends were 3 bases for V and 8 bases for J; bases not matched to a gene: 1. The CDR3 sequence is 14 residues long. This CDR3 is CASSFGLAGDEQFF. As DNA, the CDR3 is TGTGCCAGCAGCTTTGGACTAGCGGGAGATGAGCAGTTCTTC.

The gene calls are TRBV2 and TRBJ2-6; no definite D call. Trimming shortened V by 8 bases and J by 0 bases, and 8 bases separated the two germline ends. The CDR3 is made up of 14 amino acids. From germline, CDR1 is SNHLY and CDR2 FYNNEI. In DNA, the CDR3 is TGTGCCAGCCTTATAAACTCTGGGGCCAACGTCCTGACTTTC. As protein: CASLINSGANVLTF.

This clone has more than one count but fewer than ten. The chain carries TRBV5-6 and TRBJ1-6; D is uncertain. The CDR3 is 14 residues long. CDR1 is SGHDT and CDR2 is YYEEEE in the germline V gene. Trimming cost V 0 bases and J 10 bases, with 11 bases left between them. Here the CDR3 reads CASSLDSQASPLHF. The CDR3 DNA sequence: TGTGCCAGCAGCTTGGACAGCCAGGCATCACCCCTCCACTTT.

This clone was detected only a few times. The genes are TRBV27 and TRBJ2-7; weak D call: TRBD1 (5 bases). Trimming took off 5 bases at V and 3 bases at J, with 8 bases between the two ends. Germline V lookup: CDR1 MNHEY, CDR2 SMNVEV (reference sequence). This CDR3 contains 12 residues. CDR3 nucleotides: TGTGCCAGCAGTCCCACAGGCTACGAGCAGTACTTC. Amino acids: CASSPTGYEQYF.

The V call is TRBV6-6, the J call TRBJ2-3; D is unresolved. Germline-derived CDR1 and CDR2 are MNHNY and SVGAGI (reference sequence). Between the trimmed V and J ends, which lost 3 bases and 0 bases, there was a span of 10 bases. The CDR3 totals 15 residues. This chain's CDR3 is CASSYRDPSTDTQYF. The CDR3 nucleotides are TGTGCCAGCAGTTATCGAGATCCTAGCACAGATACGCAGTATTTT.

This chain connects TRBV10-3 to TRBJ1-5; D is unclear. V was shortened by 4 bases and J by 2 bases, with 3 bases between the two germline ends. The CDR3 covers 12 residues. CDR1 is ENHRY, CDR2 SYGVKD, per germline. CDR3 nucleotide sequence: TGTGCCATCAGTGCGGGCAATCAGCCCCAGCATTTT. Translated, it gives CAISAGNQPQHF.

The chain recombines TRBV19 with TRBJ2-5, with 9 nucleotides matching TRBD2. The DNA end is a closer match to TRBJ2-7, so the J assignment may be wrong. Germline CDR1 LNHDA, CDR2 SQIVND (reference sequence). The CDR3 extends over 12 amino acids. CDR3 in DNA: TGTGCCAGTAGTAGGACTAGCGACGAGCAGTACTTC. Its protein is CASSRTSDEQYF.

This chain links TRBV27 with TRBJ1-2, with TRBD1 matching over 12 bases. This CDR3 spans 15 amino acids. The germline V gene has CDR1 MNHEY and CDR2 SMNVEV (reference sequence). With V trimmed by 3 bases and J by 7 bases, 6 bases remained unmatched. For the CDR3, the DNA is TGTGCCAGCAGTTTCCGGGACAGGGGGCTTCTTGGCTACACCTTC. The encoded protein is CASSFRDRGLLGYTF.

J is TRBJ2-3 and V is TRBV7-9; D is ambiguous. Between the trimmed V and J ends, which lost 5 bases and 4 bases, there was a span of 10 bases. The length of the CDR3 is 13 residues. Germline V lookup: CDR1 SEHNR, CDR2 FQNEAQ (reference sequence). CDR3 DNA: TGTGCCAGCAGCCCGCGCCAGGCAGATACGCAGTATTTT. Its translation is CASSPRQADTQYF.

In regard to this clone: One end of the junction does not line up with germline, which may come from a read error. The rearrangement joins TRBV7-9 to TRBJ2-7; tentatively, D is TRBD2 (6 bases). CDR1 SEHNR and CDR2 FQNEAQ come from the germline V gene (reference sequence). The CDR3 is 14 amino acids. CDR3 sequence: CSSSLPGLSYEQYF. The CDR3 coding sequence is TGTTCCAGCAGCTTGCCGGGACTTTCCTACGAGCAGTACTTC.

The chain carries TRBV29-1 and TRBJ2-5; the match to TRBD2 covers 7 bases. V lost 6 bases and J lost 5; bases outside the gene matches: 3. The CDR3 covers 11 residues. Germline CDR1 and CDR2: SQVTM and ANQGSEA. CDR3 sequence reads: CSVGLEETQYF. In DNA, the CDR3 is TGCAGCGTAGGACTAGAGGAGACCCAGTACTTC.

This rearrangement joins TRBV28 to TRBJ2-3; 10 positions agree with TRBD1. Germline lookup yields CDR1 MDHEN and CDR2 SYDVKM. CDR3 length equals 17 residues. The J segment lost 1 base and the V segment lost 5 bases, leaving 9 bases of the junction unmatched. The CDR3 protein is CASSEYGTGDGTDTQYF. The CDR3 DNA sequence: TGTGCCAGCAGTGAATACGGGACAGGGGACGGCACAGATACGCAGTATTTT.

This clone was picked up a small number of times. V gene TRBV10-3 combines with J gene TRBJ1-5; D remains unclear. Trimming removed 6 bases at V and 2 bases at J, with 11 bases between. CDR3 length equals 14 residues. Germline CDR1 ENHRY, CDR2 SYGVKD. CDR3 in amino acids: CAISLGAGNQPQHF. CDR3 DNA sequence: TGTGCCATCAGCTTGGGTGCGGGCAATCAGCCCCAGCATTTT.

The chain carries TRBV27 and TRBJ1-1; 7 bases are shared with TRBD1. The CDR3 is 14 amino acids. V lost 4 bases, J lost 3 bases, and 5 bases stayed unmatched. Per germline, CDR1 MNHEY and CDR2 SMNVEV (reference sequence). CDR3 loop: CASSSPRGDTEAFF. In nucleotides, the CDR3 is TGTGCCAGCAGTTCCCCCAGGGGGGACACTGAAGCTTTCTTT.

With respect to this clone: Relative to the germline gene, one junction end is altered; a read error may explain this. The CDR3 region has the DNA TGTTCCAGCAGCTACGGGACTCCTGAGCAGTTCTTC. The encoded protein is CSSSYGTPEQFF. The chain combines TRBV7-9 with TRBJ2-1, with TRBD2 as a possible D gene (6 bases). CDR3 length: 12 residues. Germline assignment: CDR1 SEHNR and CDR2 FQNEAQ (reference sequence).